These 21 T cell receptor beta chains share one sample of origin, sequenced in a study of shared clonotypes between healthy human individuals. Measured with immunoSEQ multiplex PCR; TCRdb has only the in-frame clones, and not every one. The sample has around 2.5 million clones, 93% seen once. The sample comprised naive CD4+ T cells from PBMCs. Subset reported: CD45RA+ positively selected. All receptors derive from a man between 18 and 29 years old in good health. Some clones in this sample may be carry-over from other donors' samples.

The V gene is TRBV4-1, the J gene TRBJ2-4, with TRBD2 matching 7 bases. The J segment lost 1 base and the V segment lost 1 base, leaving 10 bases of the junction unmatched. The V gene's germline CDR1 is MGHRA and CDR2 YSYEKL. The CDR3 runs to 18 residues. As DNA, the CDR3 is TGCGCCAGCAGCCAAGGAGACCAAGCGGGGCTTGCCAAAAACATTCAGTACTTC. This codes for CASSQGDQAGLAKNIQYF.

The V gene is TRBV28, the J gene TRBJ2-1; D unclear. The germline CDR1 and CDR2 sequences are MDHEN and SYDVKM. This CDR3 contains 16 residues. V lost 7 bases and J lost 2, with 18 bases in between. The CDR3 DNA sequence: TGTGCCAGCAACCCTTGGGAAGCGCAGGCCTACAATGAGCAGTTCTTC. Translated, it gives CASNPWEAQAYNEQFF. Using reference TRBV28 and TRBJ2-1 for the parts outside the CDR3, the full variable domain is DVKVTQSSRYLVKRTGEKVFLECVQDMDHENMFWYRQDPGLGLRLIYFSYDVKMKEKGDIPEGYSVSREKKERFSLILESASTNQTSMYLCASNPWEAQAYNEQFFGPGTRLTVL.

This rearrangement joins TRBV4-3 to TRBJ1-1; 9 positions agree with TRBD1. V was clipped by 5 bases and J by 4 bases; unmatched bases: 14. The CDR3 is 17 amino acids. Germline assignment: CDR1 LGHNA and CDR2 YSLEER. The CDR3 sequence: CASSGRDRASGTTEAFF. CDR3 in DNA: TGCGCCAGCAGCGGCCGGGACAGGGCCTCAGGGACCACTGAAGCTTTCTTT.

CDR3 in amino acids: CASSRTGLREQYF. The CDR3 DNA follows: TGTGCCAGCAGTCGGACAGGTCTGAGGGAGCAGTACTTC. This chain joins TRBV2 and TRBJ2-7; 7 nucleotides line up with TRBD1. The germline CDR1 and CDR2 sequences are SNHLY and FYNNEI. The length of the CDR3 is 13 residues. V lost 5 bases to trimming and J lost 7 bases; unmatched junction nucleotides: 8.

V is TRBV9 and J is TRBJ2-2; a weak D match, TRBD2 (6 bases). Trimming removed 6 bases from V and 1 base from J, with 10 bases in between. Germline CDR1 and CDR2: SGDLS and YYNGEE. The CDR3 totals 14 residues. In nucleotides, the CDR3 is TGTGCCAGCACCATTAGCGGGAACACCGGGGAGCTGTTTTTT. Its protein is CASTISGNTGELFF.

The CDR3 protein is CASSPGEGPREQYF. The CDR3 bases are TGTGCCAGCTCACCAGGGGAGGGACCACGAGAGCAGTACTTC. The chain links TRBV18 to TRBJ2-7, with 7 nucleotides matching TRBD2. The length of the CDR3 is 14 residues. After removal of 2 bases from V and 7 bases from J, the junction contained 8 bases not matched to a gene. The germline gives CDR1 KGHSH, CDR2 LQKENI.

Concerning this clone: Distinct nucleotide sequences in the sample also encode this CDR3. CDR3 in amino acids: CASSLDRDQPQHF. Written as DNA, the CDR3 is TGTGCCAGCAGCCTGGACAGGGACCAGCCCCAGCATTTT. The V and J genes are TRBV7-2 and TRBJ1-5, with 8 nucleotides matching TRBD1. Losses at the gene ends were 5 bases for V and 7 bases for J; bases not matched to a gene: 4. Per the germline V gene, CDR1 is SGHTA and CDR2 is FQGNSA. The length of the CDR3 is 13 residues. Filled out from reference TRBV7-2 and TRBJ1-5, the complete variable domain reads GAGVSQSPSNKVTEKGKDVELRCDPISGHTALYWYRQSLGQGLEFLIYFQGNSAPDKSGLPSDRFSAERTGGSVSTLTIQRTQQEDSAVYLCASSLDRDQPQHFGDGTRLSIL.

In nucleotides, the CDR3 is TGTGCCAGCAGTTCGTCTACGCCCGAGCAGTTCTTC. It codes for CASSSSTPEQFF. The chain joins TRBV28 to TRBJ2-1; D gene unclear. The CDR3 totals 12 residues. With 4 bases removed from V and 10 bases from J, the gap between germline ends came to 11 bases. From germline, CDR1 is MDHEN and CDR2 SYDVKM.

Concerning this clone: Other DNA sequences in this specimen translate into the identical CDR3. The V and J genes are TRBV19 and TRBJ1-5; D remains ambiguous. The germline V gene encodes CDR1 LNHDA and CDR2 SQIVND (reference sequence). Trimming left V 3 bases short and J 0 bases short, with 0 bases between. This CDR3 region has 12 residues. The CDR3: CASSISNQPQHF. In DNA, the CDR3 is TGTGCCAGTAGTATTAGCAATCAGCCCCAGCATTTT.

This sequence joins TRBV27 and TRBJ1-2; possibly TRBD1 for D (5 bases). Trimming pared 4 bases from V and 1 base from J, leaving 16 bases between. Germline assignment: CDR1 MNHEY and CDR2 SMNVEV (reference sequence). This CDR3 is 16 amino acids long. CDR3 in DNA: TGTGCCAGCAGTTCTAACAGGCCACTATTTAACTATGGCTACACCTTC. Protein product: CASSSNRPLFNYGYTF.

The rearrangement joins TRBV6-6 to TRBJ2-3; no reliable D call. V lost 7 bases to trimming and J lost 4 bases, with 6 bases between them. The CDR3 covers 11 residues. Germline CDR1 and CDR2: MNHNY and SVGAGI (reference sequence). The CDR3, as DNA: TGTGCCAGCAAGACCGCAGATACGCAGTATTTT. This encodes CASKTADTQYF.

The V and J genes are TRBV2 and TRBJ2-5; possibly TRBD2 for D (6 bases). The germline V gene encodes CDR1 SNHLY and CDR2 FYNNEI. This CDR3 spans 14 amino acids. Trimming left V 4 bases short and J 1 base short, with 10 bases between. CDR3 amino acids: CASSAGRSQETQYF. The CDR3 DNA sequence: TGTGCCAGCAGTGCAGGGAGGTCCCAAGAGACCCAGTACTTC.

This chain uses TRBV18 with TRBJ2-6; possible D gene TRBD1, 5 bases. Germline assignment: CDR1 KGHSH and CDR2 LQKENI. V shed 2 bases and J shed 6 bases, with 11 bases lying between them. CDR3 length equals 15 residues. For the CDR3, the DNA is TGTGCCAGCTCACCATTAGGGGCAGAGGCCAACGTCCTGACTTTC. Translation: CASSPLGAEANVLTF.

The J gene is TRBJ2-7, the V gene TRBV18; D ambiguous. V lost 0 bases and J lost 5, with 14 bases in between. Germline assignment: CDR1 KGHSH and CDR2 LQKENI. The CDR3 length is 15 residues. The CDR3 DNA reads TGTGCCAGCTCACCACCGGGTCGGGTTACCCACGAGCAGTACTTC. The encoded protein is CASSPPGRVTHEQYF.

This clone was found a few times. V and J are TRBV2 and TRBJ1-1; no definite D call. Per germline, CDR1 SNHLY and CDR2 FYNNEI. This CDR3 has 12 residues. V gave up 6 bases and J gave up 7 bases, with 12 bases separating them. CDR3: CASSRFTDEAFF. The DNA of the CDR3 is TGTGCCAGCAGCCGCTTTACAGATGAAGCTTTCTTT.

The rearrangement uses TRBV11-2 and TRBJ1-4; a possible D gene is TRBD1 (5 bases). Germline V gene lookup returns CDR1 SGHAT and CDR2 FQNNGV. The CDR3 spans 12 residues. Trimming took off 7 bases at V and 7 bases at J, with 10 bases between the two ends. CDR3 coding DNA: TGTGCCAGCATGGGGGTGGCTGAAAAACTGTTTTTT. This codes for CASMGVAEKLFF.

Remarks on this clone: The identical CDR3 is also encoded by other nucleotide sequences in the sample. The V gene is TRBV7-3, the J gene TRBJ1-1, with D unresolved. The CDR3 totals 13 residues. Germline V lookup: CDR1 SGHTA, CDR2 FQGTGA. V lost 2 bases and J lost 5, with 9 bases in between. The CDR3 sequence is CASSLDRGTEAFF. The CDR3 DNA follows: TGTGCCAGCAGCTTAGATCGGGGAACTGAAGCTTTCTTT.

The chain combines TRBV4-2 with TRBJ2-1; 12 positions agree with TRBD2. CDR3 length equals 16 residues. Per the germline V gene, CDR1 is LGHNA and CDR2 is YNFKEQ. Trimming at V came to 3 bases and at J to 8 bases, leaving 8 bases not matched to a gene. CDR3 region: CASSHILAGGLHEQFF. The CDR3 nucleotides are TGTGCCAGCAGCCACATACTAGCGGGAGGTTTGCATGAGCAGTTCTTC.

The CDR3 nucleotides are TGTGCCACCGGGACAGGGGGCAACACTGAAGCTTTCTTT. This sequence encodes CATGTGGNTEAFF. V and J are TRBV28 and TRBJ1-1; 12 bases align to TRBD1. Per the germline V gene, CDR1 is MDHEN and CDR2 is SYDVKM. V trimming: 10 bases; J trimming: 2 bases; junction bases outside the gene matches: 2. This CDR3 region has 13 residues.

The chain has TRBV5-1 and TRBJ2-1; TRBD1 aligns across 9 bases. CDR3 length: 16 residues. CDR1 SGHRS and CDR2 YFSETQ come from the germline V gene. With V trimmed by 4 bases and J by 8 bases, 13 bases remained unmatched. This CDR3 reads CASSHSTGGAEDEQFF. CDR3 DNA: TGCGCCAGCAGCCATTCCACAGGGGGCGCTGAGGATGAGCAGTTCTTC.

This clone was recorded once. The CDR3 loop reads CASSADSSVANEQFF. The CDR3 DNA is TGTGCCAGCAGCGCGGACAGCTCTGTTGCCAATGAGCAGTTCTTC. This sequence joins TRBV9 and TRBJ2-1; possible D gene TRBD1, 6 bases. Deletions cut 3 bases from V and 6 bases from J, with 16 bases between. The CDR3 extends over 15 amino acids. The germline CDR1 and CDR2 sequences are SGDLS and YYNGEE.